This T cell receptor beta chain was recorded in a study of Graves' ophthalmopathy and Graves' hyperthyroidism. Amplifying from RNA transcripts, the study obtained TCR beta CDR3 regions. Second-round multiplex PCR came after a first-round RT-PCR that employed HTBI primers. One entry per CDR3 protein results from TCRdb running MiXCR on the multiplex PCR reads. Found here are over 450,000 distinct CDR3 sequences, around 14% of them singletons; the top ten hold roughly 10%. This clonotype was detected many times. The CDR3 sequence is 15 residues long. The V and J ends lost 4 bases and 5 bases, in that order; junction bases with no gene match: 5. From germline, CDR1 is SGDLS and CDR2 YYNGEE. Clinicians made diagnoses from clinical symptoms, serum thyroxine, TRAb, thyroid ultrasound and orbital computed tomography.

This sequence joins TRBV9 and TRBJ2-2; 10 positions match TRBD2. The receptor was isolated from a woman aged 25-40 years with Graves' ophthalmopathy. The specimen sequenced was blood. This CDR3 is CASSLRTSGTGELFF. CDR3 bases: TGTGCCAGCAGCCTTCGGACTAGCGGAACCGGGGAGCTGTTTTTT.